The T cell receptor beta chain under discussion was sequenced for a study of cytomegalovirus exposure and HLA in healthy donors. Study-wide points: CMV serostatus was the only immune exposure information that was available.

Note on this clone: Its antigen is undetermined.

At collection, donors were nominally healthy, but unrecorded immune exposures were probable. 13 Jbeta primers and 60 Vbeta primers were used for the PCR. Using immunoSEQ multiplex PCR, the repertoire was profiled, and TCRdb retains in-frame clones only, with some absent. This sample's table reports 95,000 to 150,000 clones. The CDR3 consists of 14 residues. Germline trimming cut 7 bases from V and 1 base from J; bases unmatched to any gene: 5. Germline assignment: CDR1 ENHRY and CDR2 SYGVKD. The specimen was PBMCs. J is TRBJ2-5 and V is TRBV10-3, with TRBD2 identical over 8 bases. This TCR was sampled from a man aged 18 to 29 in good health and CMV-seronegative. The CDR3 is CAIKPGGPQETQYF. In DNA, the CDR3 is TGTGCCATCAAACCGGGAGGGCCCCAAGAGACCCAGTACTTC.